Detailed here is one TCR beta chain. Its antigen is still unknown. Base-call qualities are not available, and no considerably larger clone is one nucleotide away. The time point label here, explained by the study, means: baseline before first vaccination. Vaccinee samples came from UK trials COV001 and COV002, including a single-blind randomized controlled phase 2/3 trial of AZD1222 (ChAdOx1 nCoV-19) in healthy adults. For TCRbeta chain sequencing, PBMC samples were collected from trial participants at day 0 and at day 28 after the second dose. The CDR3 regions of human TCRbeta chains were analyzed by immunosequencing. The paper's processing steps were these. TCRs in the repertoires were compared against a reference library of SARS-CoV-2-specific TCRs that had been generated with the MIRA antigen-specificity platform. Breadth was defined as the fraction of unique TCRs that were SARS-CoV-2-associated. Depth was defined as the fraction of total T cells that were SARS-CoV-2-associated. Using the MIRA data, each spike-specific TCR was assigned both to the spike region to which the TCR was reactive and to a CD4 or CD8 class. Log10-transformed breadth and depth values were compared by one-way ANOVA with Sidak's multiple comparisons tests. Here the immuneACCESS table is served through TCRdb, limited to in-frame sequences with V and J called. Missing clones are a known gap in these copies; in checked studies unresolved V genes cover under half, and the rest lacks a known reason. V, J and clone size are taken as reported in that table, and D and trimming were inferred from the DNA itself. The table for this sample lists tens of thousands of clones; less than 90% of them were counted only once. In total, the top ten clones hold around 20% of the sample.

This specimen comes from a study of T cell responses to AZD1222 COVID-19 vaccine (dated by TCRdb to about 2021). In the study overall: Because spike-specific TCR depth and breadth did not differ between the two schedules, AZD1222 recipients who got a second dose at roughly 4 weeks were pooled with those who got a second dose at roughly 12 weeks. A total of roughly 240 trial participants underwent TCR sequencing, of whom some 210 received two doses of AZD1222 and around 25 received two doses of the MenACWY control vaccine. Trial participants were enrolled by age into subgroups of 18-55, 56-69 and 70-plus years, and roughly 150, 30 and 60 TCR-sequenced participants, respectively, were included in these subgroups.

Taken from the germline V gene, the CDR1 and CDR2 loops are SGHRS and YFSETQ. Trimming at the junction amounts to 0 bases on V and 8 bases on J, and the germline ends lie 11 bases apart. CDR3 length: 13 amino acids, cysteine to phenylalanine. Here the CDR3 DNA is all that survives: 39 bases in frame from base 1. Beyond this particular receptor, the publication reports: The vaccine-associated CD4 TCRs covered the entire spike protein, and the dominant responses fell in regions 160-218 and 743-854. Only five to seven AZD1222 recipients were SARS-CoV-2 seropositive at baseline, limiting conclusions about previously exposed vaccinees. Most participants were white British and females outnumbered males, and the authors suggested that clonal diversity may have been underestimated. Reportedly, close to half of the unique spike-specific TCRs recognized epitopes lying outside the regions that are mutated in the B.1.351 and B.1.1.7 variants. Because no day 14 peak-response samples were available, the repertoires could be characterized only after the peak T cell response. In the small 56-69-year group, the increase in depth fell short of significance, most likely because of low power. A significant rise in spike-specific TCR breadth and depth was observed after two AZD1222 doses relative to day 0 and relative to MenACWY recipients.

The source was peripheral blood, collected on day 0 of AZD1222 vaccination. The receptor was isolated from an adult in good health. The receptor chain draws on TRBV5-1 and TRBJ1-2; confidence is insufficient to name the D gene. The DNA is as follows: TGCGCCAGCAGCTTGGAAGAGCCATGGGGCTACACCTTC. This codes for CASSLEEPWGYTF. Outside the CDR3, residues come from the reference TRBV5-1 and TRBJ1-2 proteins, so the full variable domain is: KAGVTQTPRYLIKTRGQQVTLSCSPISGHRSVSWYQQTPGQGLQFLFEYFSETQRNKGNFPGRFSGRQFSNSRSEMNVSTLELGDSALYLCASSLEEPWGYTFGSGTRLTVV.